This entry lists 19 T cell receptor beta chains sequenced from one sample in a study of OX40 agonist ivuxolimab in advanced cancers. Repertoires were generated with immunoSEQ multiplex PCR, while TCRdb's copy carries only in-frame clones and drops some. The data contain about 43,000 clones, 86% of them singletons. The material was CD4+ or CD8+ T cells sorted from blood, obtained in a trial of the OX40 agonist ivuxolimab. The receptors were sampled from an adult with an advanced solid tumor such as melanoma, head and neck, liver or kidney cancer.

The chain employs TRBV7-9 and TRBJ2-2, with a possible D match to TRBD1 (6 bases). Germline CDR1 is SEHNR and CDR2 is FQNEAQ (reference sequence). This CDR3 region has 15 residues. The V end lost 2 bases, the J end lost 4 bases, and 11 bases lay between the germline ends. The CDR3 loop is CASSLNLGGTGELFF. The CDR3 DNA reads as TGTGCCAGCAGCTTAAATCTAGGGGGCACCGGGGAGCTGTTTTTT.

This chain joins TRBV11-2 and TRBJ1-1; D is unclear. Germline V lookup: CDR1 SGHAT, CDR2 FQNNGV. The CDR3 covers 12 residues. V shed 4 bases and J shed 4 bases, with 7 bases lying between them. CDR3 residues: CASSWQSTEAFF. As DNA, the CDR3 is TGTGCCAGCAGCTGGCAATCCACTGAAGCTTTCTTT.

CDR3 loop: CASSPPGWSTEAFF. As DNA, the CDR3 is TGTGCCAGTAGCCCGCCGGGTTGGTCCACTGAAGCTTTCTTT. The chain links TRBV19 to TRBJ1-1; D remains unclear. The V end lost 6 bases, the J end lost 4 bases, and 15 bases lay between the germline ends. This CDR3 is built from 14 residues. Germline V CDR1 and CDR2: LNHDA, SQIVND (reference sequence).

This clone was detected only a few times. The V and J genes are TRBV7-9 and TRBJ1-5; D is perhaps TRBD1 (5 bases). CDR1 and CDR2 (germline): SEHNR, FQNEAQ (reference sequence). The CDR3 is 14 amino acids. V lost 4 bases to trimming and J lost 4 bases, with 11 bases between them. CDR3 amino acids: CASSSSEGNQPQHF. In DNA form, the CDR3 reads TGTGCCAGCAGCTCAAGTGAGGGGAATCAGCCCCAGCATTTT.

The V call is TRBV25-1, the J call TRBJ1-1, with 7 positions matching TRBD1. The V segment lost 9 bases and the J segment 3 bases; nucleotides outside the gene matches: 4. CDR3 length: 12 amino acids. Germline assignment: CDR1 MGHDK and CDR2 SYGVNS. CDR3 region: CASSGQDTEAFF. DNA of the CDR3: TGTGCCAGTTCCGGACAGGACACTGAAGCTTTCTTT.

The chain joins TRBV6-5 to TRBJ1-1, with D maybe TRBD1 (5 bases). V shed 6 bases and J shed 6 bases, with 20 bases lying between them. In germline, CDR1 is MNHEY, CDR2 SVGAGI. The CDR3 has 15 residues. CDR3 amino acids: CASSRDYGGTSEAFF. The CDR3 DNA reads TGTGCCAGCAGCCGCGACTATGGTGGGACCTCTGAAGCTTTCTTT.

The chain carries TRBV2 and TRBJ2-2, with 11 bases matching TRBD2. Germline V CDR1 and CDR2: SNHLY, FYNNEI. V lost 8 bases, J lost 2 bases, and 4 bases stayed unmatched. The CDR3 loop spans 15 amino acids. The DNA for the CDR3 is TGTGCCAGCGGCCGACTAGCGGGAAACACCGGGGAGCTGTTTTTT. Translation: CASGRLAGNTGELFF.

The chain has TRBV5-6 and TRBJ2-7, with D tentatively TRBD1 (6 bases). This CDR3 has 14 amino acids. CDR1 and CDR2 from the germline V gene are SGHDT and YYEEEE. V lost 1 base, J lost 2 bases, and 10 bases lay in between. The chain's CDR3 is CASSLTGLTYEQYF. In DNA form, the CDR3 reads TGTGCCAGCAGCTTGACAGGGCTGACCTACGAGCAGTACTTC.

CDR3 nucleotide sequence: TGTGCCAGAAGCTTGGCTGGGGACGAGCAGTACGTC. Its protein is CARSLAGDEQYV. The chain joins TRBV5-3 to TRBJ2-7; D is ambiguous. TRBV5-3 is noted as an ORF with a role that remains uncertain. The CDR3 spans 12 residues. V was clipped by 0 bases and J by 5 bases, with 6 bases between them.

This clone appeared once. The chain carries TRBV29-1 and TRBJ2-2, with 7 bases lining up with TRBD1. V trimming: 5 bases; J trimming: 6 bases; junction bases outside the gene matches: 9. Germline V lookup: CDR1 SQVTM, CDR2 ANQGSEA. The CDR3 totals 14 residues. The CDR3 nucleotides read TGCAGCGTTTCGGGGACAGTGTCGCCCGGGGAGCTGTTTTTT. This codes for CSVSGTVSPGELFF.

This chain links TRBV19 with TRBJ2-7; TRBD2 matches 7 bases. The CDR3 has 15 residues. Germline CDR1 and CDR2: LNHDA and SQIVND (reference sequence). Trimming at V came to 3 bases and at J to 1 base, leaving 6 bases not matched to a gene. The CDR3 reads CASSISGLGSYEQYF. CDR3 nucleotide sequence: TGTGCCAGTAGTATCTCCGGACTAGGGTCCTACGAGCAGTACTTC. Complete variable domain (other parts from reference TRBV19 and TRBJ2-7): DGGITQSPKYLFRKEGQNVTLSCEQNLNHDAMYWYRQDPGQGLRLIYYSQIVNDFQKGDIAEGYSVSREKKESFPLTVTSAQKNPTAFYLCASSISGLGSYEQYFGPGTRLTVT.

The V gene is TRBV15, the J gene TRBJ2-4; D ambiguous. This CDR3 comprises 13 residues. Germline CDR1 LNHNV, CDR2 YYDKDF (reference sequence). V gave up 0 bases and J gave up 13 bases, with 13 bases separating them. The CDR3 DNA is TGTGCCACCAGCAGAGATTCCGATGTGAGGCAGTACTTC. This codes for CATSRDSDVRQYF.

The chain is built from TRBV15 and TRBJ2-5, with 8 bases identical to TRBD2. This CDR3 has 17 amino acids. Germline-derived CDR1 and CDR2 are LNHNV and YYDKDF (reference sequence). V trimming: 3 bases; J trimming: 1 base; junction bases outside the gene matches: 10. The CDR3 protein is CATSSSSGGSFQETQYF. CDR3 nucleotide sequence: TGTGCCACCAGCAGTTCCAGCGGGGGCTCCTTCCAAGAGACCCAGTACTTC.

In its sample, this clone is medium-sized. The CDR3 bases are TGCGCCAGCAGCCAAGCCCCGACAGCAATGAACACTGAAGCTTTCTTT. Its protein product is CASSQAPTAMNTEAFF. V gene TRBV4-1 combines with J gene TRBJ1-1, with D perhaps matching TRBD1 (5 bases). This CDR3 region has 16 residues. Trimming shortened V by 1 base and J by 0 bases, and 12 bases separated the two germline ends. Germline V gene lookup returns CDR1 MGHRA and CDR2 YSYEKL.

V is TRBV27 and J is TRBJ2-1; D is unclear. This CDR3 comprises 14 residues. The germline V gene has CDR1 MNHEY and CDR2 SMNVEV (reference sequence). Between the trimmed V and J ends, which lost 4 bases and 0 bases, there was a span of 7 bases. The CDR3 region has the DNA TGTGCCAGCAGTTCATTAAGCTCCTACAATGAGCAGTTCTTC. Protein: CASSSLSSYNEQFF.

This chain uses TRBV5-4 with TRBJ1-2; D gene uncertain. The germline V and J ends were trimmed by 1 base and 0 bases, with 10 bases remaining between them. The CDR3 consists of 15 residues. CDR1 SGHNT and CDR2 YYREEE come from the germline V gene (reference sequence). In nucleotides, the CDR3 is TGTGCCAGCAGCTTGCTACAAGCCGCTAACTATGGCTACACCTTC. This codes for CASSLLQAANYGYTF.

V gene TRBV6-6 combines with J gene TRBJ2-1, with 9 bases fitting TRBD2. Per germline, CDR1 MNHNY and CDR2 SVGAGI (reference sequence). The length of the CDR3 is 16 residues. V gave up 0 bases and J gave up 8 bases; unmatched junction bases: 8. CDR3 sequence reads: CASSYSIASGIHEQFF. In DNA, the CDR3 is TGTGCCAGCAGTTACTCGATTGCTAGCGGGATTCATGAGCAGTTCTTC.

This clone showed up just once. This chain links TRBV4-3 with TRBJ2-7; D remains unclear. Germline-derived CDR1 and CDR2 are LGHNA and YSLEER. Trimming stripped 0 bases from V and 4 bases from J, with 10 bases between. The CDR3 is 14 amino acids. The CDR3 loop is CASSQENRAYEQYF. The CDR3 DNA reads TGCGCCAGCAGCCAAGAGAATAGAGCGTACGAGCAGTACTTC.

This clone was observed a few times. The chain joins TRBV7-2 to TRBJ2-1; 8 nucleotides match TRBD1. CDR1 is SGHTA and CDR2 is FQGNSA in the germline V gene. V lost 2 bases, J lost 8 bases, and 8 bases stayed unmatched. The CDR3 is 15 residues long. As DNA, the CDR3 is TGTGCCAGCAGCTTAACAGGGGGACGATGGGATGAGCAGTTCTTC. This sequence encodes CASSLTGGRWDEQFF.